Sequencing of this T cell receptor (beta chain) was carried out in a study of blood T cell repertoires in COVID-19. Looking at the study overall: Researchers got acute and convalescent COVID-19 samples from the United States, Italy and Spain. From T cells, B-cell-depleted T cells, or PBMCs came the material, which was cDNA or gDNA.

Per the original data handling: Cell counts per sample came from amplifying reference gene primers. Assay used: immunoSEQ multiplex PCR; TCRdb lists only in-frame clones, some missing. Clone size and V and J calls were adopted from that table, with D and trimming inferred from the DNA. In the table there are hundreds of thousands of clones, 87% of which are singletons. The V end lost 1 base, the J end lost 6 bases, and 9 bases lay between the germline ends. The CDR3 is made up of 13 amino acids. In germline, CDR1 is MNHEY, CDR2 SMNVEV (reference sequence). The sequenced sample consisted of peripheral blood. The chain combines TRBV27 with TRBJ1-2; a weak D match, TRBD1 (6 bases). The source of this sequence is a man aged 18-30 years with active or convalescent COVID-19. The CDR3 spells CASSLYGGHGYTF. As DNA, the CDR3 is TGTGCCAGCAGTTTATATGGGGGCCATGGCTACACCTTC.